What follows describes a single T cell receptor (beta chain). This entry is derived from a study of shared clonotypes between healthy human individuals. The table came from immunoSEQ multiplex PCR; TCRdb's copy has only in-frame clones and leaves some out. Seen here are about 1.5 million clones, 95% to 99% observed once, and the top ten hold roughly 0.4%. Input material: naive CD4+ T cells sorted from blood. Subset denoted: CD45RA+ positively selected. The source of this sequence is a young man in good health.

CDR3 amino acids: CASSPNVAGSYEQYF. The CDR3 DNA is TGTGCCAGCAGCCCGAATGTAGCGGGATCTTACGAGCAGTACTTC. V and J are TRBV5-4 and TRBJ2-7; TRBD2 agrees at 8 bases. The J segment lost 4 bases and the V segment lost 4 bases, leaving 10 bases of the junction unmatched. The CDR3 consists of 15 residues. Germline V gene lookup returns CDR1 SGHNT and CDR2 YYREEE (reference sequence).